Listed here is a single T cell receptor (beta chain). The data were obtained in a study of blood T cell repertoires in COVID-19. Using immunoSEQ multiplex PCR, the repertoire was profiled, and TCRdb retains in-frame clones only, with some absent. The sample consists of some 250,000 clones, 70% to 90% of them appearing once. The receptor was isolated from a woman aged 30 to 39 who had recovered from COVID-19. The sample consisted of peripheral blood.

CDR3 DNA: TGTGCCAGCAGTGAATATAAGACAGGAGGAGGCTACACCTTC. This sequence encodes CASSEYKTGGGYTF. V and J are TRBV25-1 and TRBJ1-2, with D perhaps matching TRBD1 (6 bases). CDR1 is MGHDK, CDR2 SYGVNS, per germline. The CDR3 runs to 14 residues. The V and J ends lost 0 bases and 8 bases respectively, with 13 bases between them.